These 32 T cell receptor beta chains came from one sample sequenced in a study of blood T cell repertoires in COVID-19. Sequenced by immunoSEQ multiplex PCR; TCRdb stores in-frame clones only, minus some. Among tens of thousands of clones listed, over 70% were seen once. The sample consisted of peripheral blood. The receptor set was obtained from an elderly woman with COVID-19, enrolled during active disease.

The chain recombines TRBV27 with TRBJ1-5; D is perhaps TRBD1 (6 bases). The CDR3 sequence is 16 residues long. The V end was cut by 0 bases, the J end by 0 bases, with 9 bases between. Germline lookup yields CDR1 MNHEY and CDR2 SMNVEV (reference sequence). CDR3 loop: CASSLSTGHSNQPQHF. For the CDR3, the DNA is TGTGCCAGCAGTTTATCAACAGGGCATAGCAATCAGCCCCAGCATTTT.

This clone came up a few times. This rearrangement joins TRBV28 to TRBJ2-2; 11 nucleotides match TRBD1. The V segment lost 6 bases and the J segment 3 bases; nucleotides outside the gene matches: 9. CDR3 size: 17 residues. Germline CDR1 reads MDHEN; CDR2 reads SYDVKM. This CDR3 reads CASSTPGQGVYTGELFF. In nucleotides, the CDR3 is TGTGCCAGCAGCACGCCGGGACAGGGGGTTTACACCGGGGAGCTGTTTTTT.

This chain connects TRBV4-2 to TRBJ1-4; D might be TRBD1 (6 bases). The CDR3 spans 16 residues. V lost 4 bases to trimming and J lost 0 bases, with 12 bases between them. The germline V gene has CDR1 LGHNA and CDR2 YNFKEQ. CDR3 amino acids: CASSLTQGSTNEKLFF. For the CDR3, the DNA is TGTGCCAGCAGCCTTACACAGGGCTCAACTAATGAAAAACTGTTTTTT.

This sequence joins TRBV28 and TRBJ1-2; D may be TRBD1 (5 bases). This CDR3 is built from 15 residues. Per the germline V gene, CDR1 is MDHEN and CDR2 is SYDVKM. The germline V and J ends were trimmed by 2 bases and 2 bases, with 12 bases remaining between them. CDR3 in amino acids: CASSLRQKANYGYTF. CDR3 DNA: TGTGCCAGCAGTTTAAGACAGAAAGCCAACTATGGCTACACCTTC.

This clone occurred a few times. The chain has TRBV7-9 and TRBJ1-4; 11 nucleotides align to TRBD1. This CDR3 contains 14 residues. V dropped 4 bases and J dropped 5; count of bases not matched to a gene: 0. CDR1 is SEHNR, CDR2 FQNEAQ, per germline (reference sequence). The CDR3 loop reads CASSWTGGNEKLFF. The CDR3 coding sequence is TGTGCCAGCAGCTGGACAGGGGGCAATGAAAAACTGTTTTTT. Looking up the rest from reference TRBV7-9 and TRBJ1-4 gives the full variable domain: DTGVSQNPRHKITKRGQNVTFRCDPISEHNRLYWYRQTLGQGPEFLTYFQNEAQLEKSRLLSDRFSAERPKGSFSTLEIQRTEQGDSAMYLCASSWTGGNEKLFFGSGTQLSVL.

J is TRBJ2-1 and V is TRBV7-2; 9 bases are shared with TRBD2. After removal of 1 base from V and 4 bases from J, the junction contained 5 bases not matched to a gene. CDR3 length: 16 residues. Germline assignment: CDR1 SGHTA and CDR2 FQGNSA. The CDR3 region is CASSLGAGGRYNEQFF. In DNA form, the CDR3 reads TGTGCCAGCAGCTTAGGAGCGGGGGGTCGGTACAATGAGCAGTTCTTC.

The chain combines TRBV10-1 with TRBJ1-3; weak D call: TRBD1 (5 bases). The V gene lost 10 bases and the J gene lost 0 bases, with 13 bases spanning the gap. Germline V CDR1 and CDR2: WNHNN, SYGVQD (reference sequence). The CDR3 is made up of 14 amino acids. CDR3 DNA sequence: TGCGCCATCGGGGGGAGGTTCTCTGGAAACACCATATATTTT. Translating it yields CAIGGRFSGNTIYF.

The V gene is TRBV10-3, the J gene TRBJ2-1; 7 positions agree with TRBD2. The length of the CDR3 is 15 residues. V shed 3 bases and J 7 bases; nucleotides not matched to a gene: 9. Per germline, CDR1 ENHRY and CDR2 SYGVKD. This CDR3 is CAISERGAGSNEQFF. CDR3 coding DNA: TGTGCCATCAGTGAAAGGGGAGCGGGAAGTAATGAGCAGTTCTTC.

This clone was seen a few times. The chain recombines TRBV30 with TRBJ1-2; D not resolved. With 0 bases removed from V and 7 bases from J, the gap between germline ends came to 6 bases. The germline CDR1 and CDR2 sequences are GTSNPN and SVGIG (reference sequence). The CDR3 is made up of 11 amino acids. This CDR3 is CAWSVHFGYTF. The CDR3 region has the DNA TGTGCCTGGAGTGTACATTTTGGCTACACCTTC.

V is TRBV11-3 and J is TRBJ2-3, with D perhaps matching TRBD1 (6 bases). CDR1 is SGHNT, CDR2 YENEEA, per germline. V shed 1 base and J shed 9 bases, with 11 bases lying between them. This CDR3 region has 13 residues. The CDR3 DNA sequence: TGTGCCAGCAGCTTAGTCAGCACAGGGACGCAGTATTTT. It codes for CASSLVSTGTQYF.

The CDR3 loop is CASSPTRLAGHQETQYF. DNA of the CDR3: TGTGCCAGCAGCCCTACCCGACTAGCGGGGCACCAAGAGACCCAGTACTTC. This sequence joins TRBV7-2 and TRBJ2-5; the match to TRBD2 covers 11 bases. From germline, CDR1 is SGHTA and CDR2 FQGNSA. Unmatched junction bases numbered 8, after V lost 5 bases and J lost 0 bases. The CDR3 has 17 residues.

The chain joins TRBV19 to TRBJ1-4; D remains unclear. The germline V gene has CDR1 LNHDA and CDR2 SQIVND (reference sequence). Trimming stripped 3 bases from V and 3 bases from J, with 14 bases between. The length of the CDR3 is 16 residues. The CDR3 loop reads CASSIWTFSANEKLFF. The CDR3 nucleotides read TGTGCCAGTAGTATCTGGACTTTCTCGGCTAATGAAAAACTGTTTTTT.

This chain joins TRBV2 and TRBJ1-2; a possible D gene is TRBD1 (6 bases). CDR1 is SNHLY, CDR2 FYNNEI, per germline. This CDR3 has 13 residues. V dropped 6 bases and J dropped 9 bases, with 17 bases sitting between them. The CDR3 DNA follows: TGTGCCAGCAGCAGGGACAACGATTTGAGCTACACCTTC. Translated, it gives CASSRDNDLSYTF. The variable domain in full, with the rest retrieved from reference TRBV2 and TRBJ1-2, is EPEVTQTPSHQVTQMGQEVILRCVPISNHLYFYWYRQILGQKVEFLVSFYNNEISEKSEIFDDQFSVERPDGSNFTLKIRSTKLEDSAMYFCASSRDNDLSYTFGSGTRLTVV.

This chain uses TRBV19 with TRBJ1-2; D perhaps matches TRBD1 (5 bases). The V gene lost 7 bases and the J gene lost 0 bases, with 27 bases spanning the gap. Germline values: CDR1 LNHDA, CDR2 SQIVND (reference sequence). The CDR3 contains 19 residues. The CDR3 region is CASIPPPGGLSGPNYGYTF. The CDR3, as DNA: TGTGCCAGTATACCACCGCCCGGGGGACTTTCGGGTCCTAACTATGGCTACACCTTC.

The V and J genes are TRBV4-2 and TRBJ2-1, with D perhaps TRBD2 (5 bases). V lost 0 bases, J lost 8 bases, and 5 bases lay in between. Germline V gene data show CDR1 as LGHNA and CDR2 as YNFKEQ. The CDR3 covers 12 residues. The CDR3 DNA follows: TGTGCCAGCAGCCAAGAGAGGGATGAGCAGTTCTTC. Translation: CASSQERDEQFF.

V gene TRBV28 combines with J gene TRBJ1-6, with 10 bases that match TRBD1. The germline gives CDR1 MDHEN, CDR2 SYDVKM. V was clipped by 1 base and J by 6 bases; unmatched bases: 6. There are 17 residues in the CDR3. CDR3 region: CASSLSRQGASNSPLHF. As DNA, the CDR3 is TGTGCCAGCAGTTTATCGAGACAGGGGGCGAGTAATTCACCCCTCCACTTT.

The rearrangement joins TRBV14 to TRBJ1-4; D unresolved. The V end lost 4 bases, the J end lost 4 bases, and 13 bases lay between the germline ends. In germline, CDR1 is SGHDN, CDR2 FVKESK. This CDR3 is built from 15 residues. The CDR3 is CASSLAGPRNEKLFF. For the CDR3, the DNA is TGTGCCAGCAGCCTAGCGGGCCCCCGTAATGAAAAACTGTTTTTT.

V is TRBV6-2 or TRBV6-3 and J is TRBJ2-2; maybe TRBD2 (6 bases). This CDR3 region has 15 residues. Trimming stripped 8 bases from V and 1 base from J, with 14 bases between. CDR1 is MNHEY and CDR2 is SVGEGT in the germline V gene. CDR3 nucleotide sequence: TGTGCCAGCCGCCCCTGGAGGGTGAACACCGGGGAGCTGTTTTTT. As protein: CASRPWRVNTGELFF.

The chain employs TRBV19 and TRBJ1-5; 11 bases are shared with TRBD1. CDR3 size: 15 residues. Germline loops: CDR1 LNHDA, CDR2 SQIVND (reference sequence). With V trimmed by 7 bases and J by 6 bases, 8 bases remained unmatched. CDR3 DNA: TGTGCCAGTACCCGCGGACAGGGGGCGATTCAGCCCCAGCATTTT. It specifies CASTRGQGAIQPQHF. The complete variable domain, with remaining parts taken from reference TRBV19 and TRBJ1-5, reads DGGITQSPKYLFRKEGQNVTLSCEQNLNHDAMYWYRQDPGQGLRLIYYSQIVNDFQKGDIAEGYSVSREKKESFPLTVTSAQKNPTAFYLCASTRGQGAIQPQHFGDGTRLSIL.

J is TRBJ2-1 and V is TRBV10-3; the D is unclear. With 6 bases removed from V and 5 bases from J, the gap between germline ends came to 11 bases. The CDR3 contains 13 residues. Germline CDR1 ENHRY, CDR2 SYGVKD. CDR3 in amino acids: CAIRGVADNEQFF. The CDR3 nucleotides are TGTGCCATCAGGGGTGTCGCGGACAATGAGCAGTTCTTC.

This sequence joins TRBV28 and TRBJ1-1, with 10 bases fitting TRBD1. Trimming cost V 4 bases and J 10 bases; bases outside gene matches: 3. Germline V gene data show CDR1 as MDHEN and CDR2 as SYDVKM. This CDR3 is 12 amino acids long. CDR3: CASSSGQGGAFF. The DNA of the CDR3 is TGTGCCAGCAGTTCCGGACAGGGGGGAGCTTTCTTT.

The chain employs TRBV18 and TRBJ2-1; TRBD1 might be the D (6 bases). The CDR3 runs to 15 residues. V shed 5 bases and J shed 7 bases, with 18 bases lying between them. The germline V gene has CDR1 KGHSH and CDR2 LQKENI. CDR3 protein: CASSEVGGFRNEQFF. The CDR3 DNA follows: TGTGCCAGCTCAGAGGTAGGGGGATTCCGGAATGAGCAGTTCTTC.

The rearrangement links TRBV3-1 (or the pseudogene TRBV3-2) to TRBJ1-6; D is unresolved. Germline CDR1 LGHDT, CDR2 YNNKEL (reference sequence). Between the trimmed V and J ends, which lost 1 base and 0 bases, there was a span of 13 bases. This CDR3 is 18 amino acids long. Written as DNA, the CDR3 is TGTGCCAGCAGCCAAGTCCTCGGGTCGAGCTCCTATAATTCACCCCTCCACTTT. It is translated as CASSQVLGSSSYNSPLHF.

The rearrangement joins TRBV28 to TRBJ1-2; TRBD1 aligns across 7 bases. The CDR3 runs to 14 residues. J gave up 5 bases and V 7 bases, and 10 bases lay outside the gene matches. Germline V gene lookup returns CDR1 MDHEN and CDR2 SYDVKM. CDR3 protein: CASTLGHRGYGYTF. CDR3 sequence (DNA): TGTGCCAGCACTCTAGGACACAGGGGATATGGCTACACCTTC.

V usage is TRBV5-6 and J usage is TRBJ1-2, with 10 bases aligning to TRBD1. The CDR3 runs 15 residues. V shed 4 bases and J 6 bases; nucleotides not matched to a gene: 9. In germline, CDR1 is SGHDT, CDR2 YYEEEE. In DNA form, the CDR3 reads TGTGCCAGCAGCCACATGACAGGGGGCTTAGATGGCTACACCTTC. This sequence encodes CASSHMTGGLDGYTF.

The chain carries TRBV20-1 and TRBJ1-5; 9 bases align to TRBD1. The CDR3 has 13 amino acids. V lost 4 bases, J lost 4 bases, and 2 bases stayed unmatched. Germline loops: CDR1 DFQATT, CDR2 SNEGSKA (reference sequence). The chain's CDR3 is CSATDRGNQPQHF. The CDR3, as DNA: TGCAGTGCTACTGACAGGGGGAATCAGCCCCAGCATTTT.

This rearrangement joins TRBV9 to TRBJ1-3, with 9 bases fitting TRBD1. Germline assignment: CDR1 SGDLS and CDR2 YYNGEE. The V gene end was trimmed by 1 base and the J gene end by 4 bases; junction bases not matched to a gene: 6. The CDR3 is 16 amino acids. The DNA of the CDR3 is TGTGCCAGCAGCGTATCACAGGGGGCTGGGGGAAACACCATATATTTT. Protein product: CASSVSQGAGGNTIYF.

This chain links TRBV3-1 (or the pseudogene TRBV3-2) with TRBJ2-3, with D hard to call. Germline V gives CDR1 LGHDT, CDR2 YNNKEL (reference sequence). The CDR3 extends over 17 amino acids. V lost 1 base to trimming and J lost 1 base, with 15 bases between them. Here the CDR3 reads CASSQGLPGPRTDTQYF. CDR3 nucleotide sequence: TGTGCCAGCAGCCAAGGACTCCCGGGTCCCCGCACAGATACGCAGTATTTT.

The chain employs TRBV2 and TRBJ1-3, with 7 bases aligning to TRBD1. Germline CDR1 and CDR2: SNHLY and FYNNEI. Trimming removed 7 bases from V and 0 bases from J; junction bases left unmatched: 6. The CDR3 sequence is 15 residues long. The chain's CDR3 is CASNAGQHSGNTIYF. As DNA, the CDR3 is TGTGCCAGCAACGCGGGACAGCACTCTGGAAACACCATATATTTT.

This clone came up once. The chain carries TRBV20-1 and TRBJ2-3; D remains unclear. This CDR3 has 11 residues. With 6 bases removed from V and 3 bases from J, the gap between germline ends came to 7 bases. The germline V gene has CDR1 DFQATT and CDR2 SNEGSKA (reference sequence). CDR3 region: CSAPITDTQYF. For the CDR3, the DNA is TGCAGTGCCCCTATTACAGATACGCAGTATTTT.

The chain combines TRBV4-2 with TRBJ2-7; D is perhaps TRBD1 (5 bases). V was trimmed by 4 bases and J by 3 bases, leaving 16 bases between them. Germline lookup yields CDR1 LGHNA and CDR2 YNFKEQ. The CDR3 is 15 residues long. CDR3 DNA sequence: TGTGCCAGCAGCCTACGGACATCTCGGAACTACGAGCAGTACTTC. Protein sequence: CASSLRTSRNYEQYF.

CDR3 residues: CAIRGLAADTQYF. The CDR3 bases are TGTGCCATCAGAGGACTAGCGGCAGATACGCAGTATTTT. The genes are TRBV10-3 and TRBJ2-3; 10 bases line up with TRBD2. Germline assignment: CDR1 ENHRY and CDR2 SYGVKD. The CDR3 extends over 13 amino acids. After removal of 6 bases from V and 4 bases from J, the junction contained 1 base not matched to a gene.